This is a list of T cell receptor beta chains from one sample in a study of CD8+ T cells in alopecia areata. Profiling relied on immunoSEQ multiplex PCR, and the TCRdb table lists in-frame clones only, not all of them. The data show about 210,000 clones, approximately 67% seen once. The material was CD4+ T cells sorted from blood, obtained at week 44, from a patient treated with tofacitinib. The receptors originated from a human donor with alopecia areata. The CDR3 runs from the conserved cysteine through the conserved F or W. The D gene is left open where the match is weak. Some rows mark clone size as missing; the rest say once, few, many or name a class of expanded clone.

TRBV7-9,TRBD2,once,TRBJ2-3,CASSLAARGAQAHTQYF,TGTGCCAGCAGCTTAGCCGCGCGGGGGGCCCAAGCCCATACGCAGTATTTT
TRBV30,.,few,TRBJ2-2,CAWSVLPTNTGELFF,TGTGCCTGGAGTGTACTCCCCACGAACACCGGGGAGCTGTTTTTT
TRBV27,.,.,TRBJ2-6,CATSNRDKGLSGANVLTF,TGTGCCACCTCGAATCGGGACAAGGGCCTCTCTGGGGCCAACGTCCTGACTTTC
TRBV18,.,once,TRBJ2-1,CASFRTNDNEQFF,TGTGCCAGCTTTCGGACGAACGACAATGAGCAGTTCTTC
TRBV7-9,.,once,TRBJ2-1,CASSSTAGGKTYNEQFF,TGTGCCAGCAGTTCGACTGCGGGCGGAAAGACCTACAATGAGCAGTTCTTC
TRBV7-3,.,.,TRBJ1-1,CASSPGPVNTEAFF,TGTGCCAGCAGCCCAGGGCCAGTGAACACTGAAGCTTTCTTT
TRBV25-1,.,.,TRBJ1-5,CASSDRGTGNQPQHF,TGTGCCAGCAGTGATAGAGGCACGGGCAATCAGCCCCAGCATTTT
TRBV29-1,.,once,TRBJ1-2,CSATPGAGVNYGYTF,TGCAGCGCAACCCCGGGGGCTGGGGTTAACTATGGCTACACCTTC
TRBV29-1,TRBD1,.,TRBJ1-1,CSVGTGGLNTEAFF,TGCAGCGTGGGGACAGGGGGGTTAAACACTGAAGCTTTCTTT
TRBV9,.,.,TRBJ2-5,CASSVAFQETQYF,TGTGCCAGCAGCGTAGCCTTCCAAGAGACCCAGTACTTC
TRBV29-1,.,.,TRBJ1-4,CSGSRGFNEKLFF,TGCAGTGGTAGCAGGGGTTTTAATGAAAAACTGTTTTTT
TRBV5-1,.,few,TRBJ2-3,CASSLRGTSTDTQYF,TGCGCCAGCAGCTTGCGGGGCACTAGCACAGATACGCAGTATTTT
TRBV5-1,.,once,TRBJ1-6,CASSSGGTENSPLHF,TGCGCCAGCAGCTCCGGGGGGACCGAGAATTCACCCCTCCACTTT
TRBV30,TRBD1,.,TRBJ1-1,CAWSGYRGSAFF,TGTGCCTGGAGTGGATACAGGGGAAGTGCTTTCTTT
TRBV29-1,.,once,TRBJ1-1,CSAQKVGGVGEAFF,TGCAGCGCCCAAAAAGTTGGGGGCGTGGGTGAAGCTTTCTTT
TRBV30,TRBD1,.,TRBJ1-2,CAWKTGTNYGYTF,TGTGCCTGGAAGACAGGGACCAACTATGGCTACACCTTC
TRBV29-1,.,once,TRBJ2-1,CSVRQNSYNEQFF,TGCAGCGTCAGACAAAACTCCTACAATGAGCAGTTCTTC
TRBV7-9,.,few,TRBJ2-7,CASSQGWRDEQYF,TGTGCCAGCAGCCAGGGGTGGAGGGACGAGCAGTACTTC
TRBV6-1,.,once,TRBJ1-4,CASSLAVNEKLFF,TGTGCCAGCAGTCTGGCGGTTAATGAAAAACTGTTTTTT
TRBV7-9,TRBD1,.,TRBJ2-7,CASSSGQGARNEQYF,TGTGCCAGCAGCTCGGGACAGGGGGCGCGGAACGAGCAGTACTTC
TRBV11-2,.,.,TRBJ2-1,CASSPERYEQFF,TGTGCCAGCAGCCCGGAACGTTATGAGCAGTTCTTC
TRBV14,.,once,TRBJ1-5,CASSLGLNQPQHF,TGTGCCAGCAGCCTAGGGCTTAATCAGCCCCAGCATTTT
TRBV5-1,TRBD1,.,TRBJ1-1,CASSLQGAANTEAFF,TGCGCCAGCAGCTTACAGGGGGCCGCGAACACTGAAGCTTTCTTT
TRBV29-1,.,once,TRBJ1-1,CSGATQAGTEAFF,TGCAGCGGGGCGACCCAGGCGGGTACTGAAGCTTTCTTT
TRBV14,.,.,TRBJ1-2,CASSQAPGYGYTF,TGTGCCAGCAGCCAAGCACCTGGCTATGGCTACACCTTC
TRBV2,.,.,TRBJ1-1,CASSAEGTEAFF,TGTGCCAGCAGTGCGGAGGGTACTGAAGCTTTCTTT
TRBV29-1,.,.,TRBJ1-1,CSVEGRYASLAFF,TGCAGCGTTGAGGGACGCTACGCAAGTTTGGCTTTCTTT
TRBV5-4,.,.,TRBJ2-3,CASSPSGPSTDTQYF,TGTGCCAGCAGCCCCTCAGGACCTAGCACAGATACGCAGTATTTT
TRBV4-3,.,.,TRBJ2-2,CASSQDHGRNTGELFF,TGCGCCAGCAGCCAAGATCACGGACGGAACACCGGGGAGCTGTTTTTT
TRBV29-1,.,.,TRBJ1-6,CSVVSRDTRGGALHF,TGCAGCGTTGTCTCCCGGGACACACGCGGTGGGGCCCTCCACTTT
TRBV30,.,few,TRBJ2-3,CAWQRSTTDTQYF,TGTGCCTGGCAGAGGTCCACCACAGATACGCAGTATTTT
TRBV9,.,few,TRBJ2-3,CASSVRADTQYF,TGTGCCAGCAGCGTAAGGGCGGATACGCAGTATTTT
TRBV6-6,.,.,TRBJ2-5,CASSRGGGQETQYF,TGTGCCAGCAGCAGAGGAGGGGGCCAAGAGACCCAGTACTTC
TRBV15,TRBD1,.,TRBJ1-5,CATSREPQGVQPQHF,TGTGCCACCAGCAGAGAACCACAGGGGGTACAGCCCCAGCATTTT
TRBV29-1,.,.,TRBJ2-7,CSVRDLTHEQYF,TGCAGCGTCCGGGACCTTACTCACGAGCAGTACTTC
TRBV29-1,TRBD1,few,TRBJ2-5,CSVGQGQETQYF,TGCAGCGTTGGACAGGGACAAGAGACCCAGTACTTC
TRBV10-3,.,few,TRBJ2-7,CAISHSAGRGYEQYF,TGTGCCATCAGTCACTCCGCTGGACGGGGGTACGAGCAGTACTTC
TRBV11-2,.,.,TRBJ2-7,CASSLAPGATYEQYF,TGTGCCAGCAGCTTAGCCCCTGGGGCAACCTACGAGCAGTACTTC
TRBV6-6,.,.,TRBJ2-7,CASNGGIYEQYF,TGTGCCAGCAACGGAGGGATCTACGAGCAGTACTTC
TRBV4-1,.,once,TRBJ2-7,CASSYSHRDAGSYEQYF,TGCGCCAGCAGCTATTCGCACCGGGACGCCGGATCCTACGAGCAGTACTTC
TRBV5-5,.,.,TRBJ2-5,CASSSYQSPGQETQYF,TGTGCCAGCAGCTCCTACCAAAGCCCTGGTCAAGAGACCCAGTACTTC
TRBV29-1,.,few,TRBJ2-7,CSASGAGTSYEQYF,TGCAGCGCTTCTGGGGCAGGGACATCTTACGAGCAGTACTTC
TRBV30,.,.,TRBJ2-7,CAWSVGPYEQYF,TGTGCCTGGAGTGTGGGGCCCTACGAGCAGTACTTC
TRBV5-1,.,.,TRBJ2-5,CASSPNGETQYF,TGCGCCAGCAGCCCCAATGGAGAGACCCAGTACTTC
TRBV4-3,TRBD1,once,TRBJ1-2,CASSQTGGQGYTF,TGCGCCAGCAGCCAAACAGGGGGCCAGGGCTACACCTTC
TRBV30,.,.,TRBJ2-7,CAWSNGGYEQYF,TGTGCCTGGAGTAATGGGGGCTACGAGCAGTACTTC